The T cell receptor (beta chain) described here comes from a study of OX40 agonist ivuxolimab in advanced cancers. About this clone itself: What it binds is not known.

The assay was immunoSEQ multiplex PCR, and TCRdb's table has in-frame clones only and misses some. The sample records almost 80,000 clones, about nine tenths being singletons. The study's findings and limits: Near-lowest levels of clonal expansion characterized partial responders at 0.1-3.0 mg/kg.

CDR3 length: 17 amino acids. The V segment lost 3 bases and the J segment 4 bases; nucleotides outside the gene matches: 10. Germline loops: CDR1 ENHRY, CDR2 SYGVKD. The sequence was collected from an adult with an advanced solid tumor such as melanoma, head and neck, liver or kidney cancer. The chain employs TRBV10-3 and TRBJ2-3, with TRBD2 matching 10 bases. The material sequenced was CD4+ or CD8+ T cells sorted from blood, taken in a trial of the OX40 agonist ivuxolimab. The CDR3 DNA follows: TGTGCCATCAGTGAAGCGGCTAGCGGGAGTGGTGCAGATACGCAGTATTTT. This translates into CAISEAASGSGADTQYF.